This entry lists 14 T cell receptor beta chains sequenced from one sample in a study of blood T cell repertoires in COVID-19 (dated by TCRdb to 2020 to 2021). The library relied on the immunoSEQ multiplex PCR assay. TCRdb stores this immuneACCESS table with in-frame sequences only. Part of the clones is absent; in the studies checked, under half of the shortfall reflects unresolved V genes, and no reason is known for the rest. This sample holds more than 200,000 clones; 75% to 85% were observed only once. The ten largest clones add up to approximately 1.5% of the sample. Sequencing was done on a sample of peripheral blood. These receptors were taken from a woman aged 40 to 50 who had recovered from COVID-19.

CDR3 sequence: CASSPPDRGVAGGATDTQYF. Written as DNA, the CDR3 is TGTGCCAGTAGCCCACCGGACAGGGGCGTAGCGGGGGGTGCCACAGATACGCAGTATTTT. The V gene is TRBV19, the J gene TRBJ2-3; tentative D call: TRBD2 (10 bases). V shed 6 bases and J shed 2 bases, with 30 bases lying between them. From germline, CDR1 is LNHDA and CDR2 SQIVND (reference sequence). CDR3 length equals 20 residues.

The chain carries TRBV11-3 and TRBJ2-3, with 8 bases matching TRBD2. CDR3 size: 14 residues. V lost 4 bases to trimming and J lost 3 bases; unmatched junction nucleotides: 3. Per germline, CDR1 SGHNT and CDR2 YENEEA. The CDR3 here is CASSSGGATDTQYF. In DNA form, the CDR3 reads TGTGCCAGCAGCTCCGGGGGGGCAACAGATACGCAGTATTTT.

Only a few counts were recorded for this clone. CDR3 in amino acids: CASSLIGGGETQYF. For the CDR3, the DNA is TGCGCCAGCAGCTTGATCGGGGGAGGAGAGACCCAGTACTTC. The chain recombines TRBV5-1 with TRBJ2-5; TRBD2 might be the D (6 bases). V lost 1 base and J lost 4, with 11 bases in between. Germline CDR1 reads SGHRS; CDR2 reads YFSETQ. CDR3 length: 14 amino acids.

The chain uses TRBV24-1 and TRBJ2-1; 9 nucleotides match TRBD1. Germline V CDR1 and CDR2: KGHDR, SFDVKD. V dropped 4 bases and J dropped 8; count of bases not matched to a gene: 5. This CDR3 spans 14 amino acids. The CDR3 protein is CATSEDRGNDEQFF. The CDR3 DNA is TGTGCCACCAGTGAGGACAGGGGCAATGATGAGCAGTTCTTC.

This clone was seen a single time. The chain combines TRBV25-1 with TRBJ2-5, with 12 bases lining up with TRBD2. In germline, CDR1 is MGHDK, CDR2 SYGVNS. CDR3 length equals 17 residues. V lost 1 base and J lost 5; bases outside the gene matches: 8. CDR3 sequence reads: CASSEFQTSGGLETQYF. The CDR3 DNA reads TGTGCCAGCAGTGAATTTCAAACTAGCGGGGGGTTGGAGACCCAGTACTTC.

The J gene is TRBJ2-7, the V gene TRBV18, with 8 bases identical to TRBD2. The CDR3 has 14 amino acids. Germline CDR1 and CDR2: KGHSH and LQKENI. V shed 2 bases, J shed 5 bases, and the junction held 5 bases outside the gene matches. The CDR3 DNA follows: TGTGCCAGCTCACCAATACTAGCGGCGGACGAGCAGTACTTC. Residues: CASSPILAADEQYF.

The J gene is TRBJ1-6, the V gene TRBV6-5; D unclear. The CDR3 runs to 15 residues. Germline V CDR1 and CDR2: MNHEY, SVGAGI. V dropped 4 bases and J dropped 6 bases, with 13 bases sitting between them. The CDR3 region is CASSLEGTGNSPLHF. The DNA for the CDR3 is TGTGCCAGCAGTTTAGAGGGAACCGGTAATTCACCCCTCCACTTT.

The CDR3 region has the DNA TGTGCCAGCAGCCCCGTGGAGGGGACAGATACGCAGTATTTT. Amino acids: CASSPVEGTDTQYF. V gene TRBV7-2 combines with J gene TRBJ2-3, with D possibly matching TRBD2 (6 bases). The CDR3 is 14 amino acids. CDR1 and CDR2 from the germline V gene are SGHTA and FQGNSA. V lost 5 bases to trimming and J lost 3 bases, with 12 bases between them.

This clone was detected only a few times. The V gene is TRBV5-1, the J gene TRBJ2-7; 7 bases map to TRBD1. V was pared by 6 bases and J by 1 base, with 10 bases of the junction left unmatched. This CDR3 spans 15 amino acids. CDR1 is SGHRS and CDR2 is YFSETQ in the germline V gene. The CDR3 reads CASNLGDRASYEQYF. CDR3 sequence (DNA): TGCGCCAGCAACCTCGGAGACAGGGCATCCTACGAGCAGTACTTC. Variable domain in full (rest from reference TRBV5-1 and TRBJ2-7): KAGVTQTPRYLIKTRGQQVTLSCSPISGHRSVSWYQQTPGQGLQFLFEYFSETQRNKGNFPGRFSGRQFSNSRSEMNVSTLELGDSALYLCASNLGDRASYEQYFGPGTRLTVT.

The gene calls are TRBV10-3 and TRBJ2-7; tentative D call: TRBD2 (6 bases). The CDR3 runs 15 residues. From germline, CDR1 is ENHRY and CDR2 SYGVKD. Trimming left V 2 bases short and J 6 bases short, with 17 bases between. The CDR3 region has the DNA TGTGCCATCAGTGAGCCATTAAACCCCGGGGGCGAGCAGTACTTC. Amino acids: CAISEPLNPGGEQYF.

This clone was seen more than once but under ten times. V and J are TRBV11-2 and TRBJ1-3; TRBD1 might be the D (5 bases). This CDR3 region has 14 residues. The V gene's germline CDR1 is SGHAT and CDR2 FQNNGV. The V and J ends lost 5 bases and 8 bases respectively, with 16 bases between them. The CDR3 bases are TGTGCCAGCAGCATAAAGGGGTTGGTGGACACCATATATTTT. Protein: CASSIKGLVDTIYF.

The genes are TRBV9 and TRBJ2-2, with a possible D match to TRBD2 (6 bases). Germline CDR1 SGDLS, CDR2 YYNGEE. This CDR3 is 15 amino acids long. V lost 1 base to trimming and J lost 4 bases, with 11 bases between them. The CDR3 loop is CASSVLQGGTGELFF. The CDR3 nucleotides are TGTGCCAGCAGCGTACTTCAGGGAGGCACCGGGGAGCTGTTTTTT.

The chain is built from TRBV6-5 and TRBJ1-2; TRBD1 agrees at 7 bases. CDR1 is MNHEY, CDR2 SVGAGI, per germline. There are 12 residues in the CDR3. Germline trimming cut 5 bases from V and 9 bases from J; bases unmatched to any gene: 6. The CDR3 spells CASSHDRVRYTF. The CDR3 region has the DNA TGTGCCAGCAGTCACGACAGGGTACGCTACACCTTC.

This chain links TRBV2 with TRBJ2-7; 9 bases line up with TRBD1. CDR1 SNHLY and CDR2 FYNNEI come from the germline V gene. V shed 4 bases and J 3 bases; nucleotides not matched to a gene: 1. CDR3 size: 13 residues. The CDR3 nucleotides are TGTGCCAGCAGTGGGACAGGGGACTACGAGCAGTACTTC. Protein product: CASSGTGDYEQYF.